Below, 19 T cell receptor beta chains from the same sample are listed, as sequenced in a study of CD8 T cells in Susac syndrome. RNA amounts of about 0.5 to 1 ug underwent reverse transcription with random hexamers. TCRdb processed the immunoSEQ multiplex PCR reads anew with MiXCR; each CDR3 protein has one entry. Seen here are about 160,000 distinct CDR3 sequences, around 92% observed once, and the top ten hold around 0.075%. Sequenced: CD4+ T cells from PBMCs. These receptors originate from a human donor in good health.

The chain recombines TRBV5-4 with TRBJ2-5, with D possibly being TRBD1 or TRBD2 (5 bases each). Per germline, CDR1 SGHNT and CDR2 YYREEE (reference sequence). Trimming shortened V by 0 bases and J by 3 bases, and 15 bases separated the two germline ends. This CDR3 spans 16 amino acids. In nucleotides, the CDR3 is TGTGCCAGCAGCTTGGGAAGGGGAGAGGGCAAAGAGACCCAGTACTTC. Its translation is CASSLGRGEGKETQYF.

The J gene is TRBJ2-7, the V gene TRBV12-3 or TRBV12-4; 13 bases are a match to TRBD2. Unmatched junction bases numbered 3, after V lost 6 bases and J lost 7 bases. The CDR3 is made up of 13 amino acids. The CDR3, as DNA: TGTGCCAGCAGCTGGGGACTAGCGGGGGAGCAGTACTTC. This translates into CASSWGLAGEQYF.

V gene TRBV6-6 combines with J gene TRBJ1-2; D uncertain. Trimming stripped 6 bases from V and 3 bases from J, with 11 bases between. Germline values: CDR1 MNHNY, CDR2 SVGAGI (reference sequence). The CDR3 has 13 residues. The CDR3 region is CASRGRRDYGYTF. CDR3 in DNA: TGTGCCAGCAGGGGCAGGAGAGACTATGGCTACACCTTC.

The genes are TRBV28 and TRBJ2-7, with TRBD2 matching 10 bases. Germline trimming cut 2 bases from V and 3 bases from J; bases unmatched to any gene: 1. The CDR3 covers 14 residues. Per the germline V gene, CDR1 is MDHEN and CDR2 is SYDVKM. The DNA for the CDR3 is TGTGCCAGCAGTTTAAGCGGGAGGGGCTACGAGCAGTACTTC. It yields the protein CASSLSGRGYEQYF.

The table lists this clonotype with a few counts. This chain connects TRBV9 to TRBJ2-7, with 15 bases fitting TRBD2. This CDR3 has 17 amino acids. Trimming took 2 bases from V and 0 from J; bases not matched to a gene: 3. Per the germline V gene, CDR1 is SGDLS and CDR2 is YYNGEE. The chain's CDR3 is CASSVGLAGGSSYEQYF. The DNA for the CDR3 is TGTGCCAGCAGCGTGGGACTAGCGGGAGGCAGCTCCTACGAGCAGTACTTC.

This clonotype was found a few times. The CDR3: CASSPRDPYEQYF. As DNA, the CDR3 is TGCGCCAGCAGCCCGCGGGACCCCTACGAGCAGTACTTC. V and J are TRBV5-1 and TRBJ2-7; tentatively, D is TRBD2 (6 bases). This CDR3 has 13 residues. V lost 4 bases and J lost 2, with 10 bases in between. CDR1 SGHRS and CDR2 YFSETQ come from the germline V gene.

The chain recombines TRBV3-1 with TRBJ1-5; D not certain. CDR3 length: 12 residues. The V end was cut by 2 bases, the J end by 4 bases, with 3 bases between. The germline CDR1 and CDR2 sequences are LGHDT and YNNKEL (reference sequence). DNA for the CDR3: TGTGCCAGCAGCCAACGAAATCAGCCCCAGCATTTT. Protein product: CASSQRNQPQHF. The whole variable domain, remainder taken from reference TRBV3-1 and TRBJ1-5, is DTAVSQTPKYLVTQMGNDKSIKCEQNLGHDTMYWYKQDSKKFLKIMFSYNNKELIINETVPNRFSPKSPDKAHLNLHINSLELGDSAVYFCASSQRNQPQHFGDGTRLSIL.

The chain couples TRBV5-4 to TRBJ2-7, with a weak D call TRBD2 (5 bases). The CDR3 spans 15 residues. Deletions cut 7 bases from V and 7 bases from J, with 24 bases between. The germline V gene has CDR1 SGHNT and CDR2 YYREEE (reference sequence). CDR3 sequence: CASRPQSGFAREQYF. CDR3 DNA: TGTGCCAGCCGCCCACAAAGCGGATTCGCCAGGGAGCAGTACTTC.

The chain links TRBV5-1 to TRBJ2-5; 7 bases line up with TRBD1. The V gene's germline CDR1 is SGHRS and CDR2 YFSETQ. Trimming removed 0 bases from V and 1 base from J; junction bases left unmatched: 6. The CDR3 is made up of 16 amino acids. The CDR3 region has the DNA TGCGCCAGCAGCTTGGAAGGGACAGACGGCCAAGAGACCCAGTACTTC. Its protein is CASSLEGTDGQETQYF.

The genes are TRBV6-2 or TRBV6-3 and TRBJ2-3, with TRBD2 matching 8 bases. The germline gives CDR1 MNHEY, CDR2 SVGEGT. The CDR3 has 15 residues. V was clipped by 6 bases and J by 1 base; unmatched bases: 6. The CDR3 nucleotides read TGTGCCAGCAGGTCGCGGGGGGCCGGCACAGATACGCAGTATTTT. It encodes CASRSRGAGTDTQYF.

The chain recombines TRBV12-3 or TRBV12-4 with TRBJ1-1; D is perhaps TRBD1 (6 bases). The CDR3 runs 13 residues. Trimming stripped 5 bases from V and 6 bases from J, with 13 bases between. CDR3 amino acids: CASSLRGGAEAFF. CDR3 sequence (DNA): TGTGCCAGCAGTCTCAGGGGTGGGGCTGAAGCTTTCTTT.

The chain combines TRBV14 with TRBJ2-5; no reliable D call. The germline V and J ends were trimmed by 5 bases and 5 bases, with 15 bases remaining between them. Germline-derived CDR1 and CDR2 are SGHDN and FVKESK. CDR3 length: 14 amino acids. CDR3 sequence reads: CASSKPTTRETQYF. CDR3 coding DNA: TGTGCCAGCAGCAAACCCACCACCCGGGAGACCCAGTACTTC. Combining the CDR3 with reference TRBV14 and TRBJ2-5 gives the whole variable domain EAGVTQFPSHSVIEKGQTVTLRCDPISGHDNLYWYRRVMGKEIKFLLHFVKESKQDESGMPNNRFLAERTGGTYSTLKVQPAELEDSGVYFCASSKPTTRETQYFGPGTRLLVL.

J is TRBJ2-2 and V is TRBV7-9; TRBD2 matches 10 bases. This CDR3 contains 15 residues. V trimming: 4 bases; J trimming: 1 base; junction bases outside the gene matches: 0. From germline, CDR1 is SEHNR and CDR2 FQNEAQ (reference sequence). The CDR3 reads CASSSSGRNTGELFF. The CDR3 nucleotides are TGTGCCAGCAGCTCTAGCGGGAGGAACACCGGGGAGCTGTTTTTT. Using reference TRBV7-9 and TRBJ2-2 for the parts outside the CDR3, the full variable domain is DTGVSQNPRHKITKRGQNVTFRCDPISEHNRLYWYRQTLGQGPEFLTYFQNEAQLEKSRLLSDRFSAERPKGSFSTLEIQRTEQGDSAMYLCASSSSGRNTGELFFGEGSRLTVL.

This CDR3 reads CASSLSRPNEQYF. DNA of the CDR3: TGTGCCAGCAGCTTAAGCAGACCCAACGAGCAGTACTTC. The gene calls are TRBV7-2 and TRBJ2-7; D call uncertain. V lost 2 bases to trimming and J lost 5 bases, with 10 bases between them. Looked up from germline, CDR1 is SGHTA and CDR2 is FQGNSA. This CDR3 has 13 residues.

This CDR3 is CASSEWWPNSPLHF. The DNA of the CDR3 is TGTGCCAGCAGTGAATGGTGGCCTAATTCACCCCTCCACTTT. This sequence joins TRBV2 and TRBJ1-6; unclear D gene. CDR3 length: 14 amino acids. Per the germline V gene, CDR1 is SNHLY and CDR2 is FYNNEI. V lost 2 bases to trimming and J lost 6 bases, with 8 bases between them.

The chain has TRBV7-9 and TRBJ1-4, with D possibly matching TRBD1 (5 bases). V was trimmed by 3 bases and J by 2 bases, leaving 13 bases between them. CDR1 is SEHNR, CDR2 FQNEAQ, per germline (reference sequence). The CDR3 is 16 residues long. CDR3 DNA: TGTGCCAGCAGCTTTCGCAGGGCGGCCACTAATGAAAAACTGTTTTTT. Translated: CASSFRRAATNEKLFF.

The sample holds one count of this clonotype. The chain is built from TRBV12-3 or TRBV12-4 and TRBJ1-1; a possible D gene is TRBD1 (5 bases). The CDR3 runs to 13 residues. The ends were cut back, 3 bases at V and 7 bases at J, with 12 bases in the middle. The chain's CDR3 is CASSLMAGYEAFF. CDR3 coding DNA: TGTGCCAGCAGTTTGATGGCAGGGTATGAAGCTTTCTTT.

This rearrangement joins TRBV20-1 to TRBJ2-5; D is uncertain. Germline CDR1 reads DFQATT; CDR2 reads SNEGSKA (reference sequence). The CDR3 loop spans 11 amino acids. V was pared by 0 bases and J by 5 bases, with 4 bases between. The CDR3 sequence is CSARDRETQYF. The CDR3 DNA reads as TGCAGTGCTAGAGATAGGGAGACCCAGTACTTC.

This clonotype was seen once. The chain employs TRBV19 and TRBJ1-4; D unresolved. Germline assignment: CDR1 LNHDA and CDR2 SQIVND (reference sequence). Trimming took 0 bases from V and 12 from J, leaving 17 bases between them. There are 15 residues in the CDR3. In nucleotides, the CDR3 is TGTGCCAGTAGTATAGATGCCCTGGAGGTAATACAACTGTTTTTT. Residues: CASSIDALEVIQLFF.